Listed below are T cell receptor beta chains from one sample, sequenced in a study of response to subunit inactivated influenza vaccine. TCRdb redid the calling of the RT-PCR reads with MiXCR, one entry per CDR3 protein. The sample shows roughly 700,000 distinct CDR3 sequences, 15% to 18% of them seen only once. The sequenced sample was PBMCs from blood, obtained about 12 days after vaccination. Receptors were obtained from a man aged 50 to 59 who received an inactivated influenza vaccine. CDR3s include the opening cysteine and the closing phenylalanine or tryptophan. Only part of the rows carry a size: once, few, many, or a class if the clone is expanded.

CASSHRTSGGNNEQFF	few	16	TRBV2	TRBJ2-1
CASSQRGSGGGDTQYF	once	16	TRBV4-1	TRBJ2-3
CSALGVAVGETQYF	NA	14	TRBV20-1	TRBJ2-5
CASSLAPSQDNSPLHF	many	16	TRBV5-1	TRBJ1-6
CSAFDGTSGETQYF	NA	14	TRBV20-1	TRBJ2-5
CASSSGRSGQLNTEAFF	few	17	TRBV11-2	TRBJ1-1
CASRQVVAYEQYF	few	13	TRBV6-2/TRBV6-3	TRBJ2-7
CASSLGYTGDRTDTQYF	NA	17	TRBV12-3/TRBV12-4	TRBJ2-3
CASSQDWGELSEQFF	NA	15	TRBV4-2	TRBJ2-1
CASSLTSGSTYEHYF	once	15	TRBV12-3/TRBV12-4	TRBJ2-7
CASSLWQGVEQYF	NA	13	TRBV7-2	TRBJ2-7
CASSSRGSGELFF	NA	13	TRBV4-3	TRBJ2-2
CASSQDLRGRGKNIQYF	NA	17	TRBV3-1	TRBJ2-4
CASRGVMGYEQYF	NA	13	TRBV6-2/TRBV6-3	TRBJ2-7
CASSGDRWGEKLFF	few	14	TRBV5-1	TRBJ1-4
CASSDGDRGQDGELFF	few	16	TRBV6-2/TRBV6-3	TRBJ2-2
CASSPLARVPTDTQYF	few	16	TRBV18	TRBJ2-3
CASSEMGANTGELFF	NA	15	TRBV10-2	TRBJ2-2
CSASPGTSYEQYF	many	13	TRBV20-1	TRBJ2-7
CASSERGSSRGYTF	few	14	TRBV6-1	TRBJ1-2
CSAIGGGNEQFF	NA	12	TRBV29-1	TRBJ2-1
CASLGAGLGTQYF	NA	13	TRBV5-1	TRBJ2-5
CASRPGQGYAGELFF	NA	15	TRBV7-9	TRBJ2-2
CASSLDLIGGGWGETQYF	NA	18	TRBV11-2	TRBJ2-5
CSARVGDSAGPEAFF	few	15	TRBV20-1	TRBJ1-1
CASSLPLTTSGRSSYEQYF	many	19	TRBV28	TRBJ2-7
CASSQEVTDQPQHF	NA	14	TRBV4-2	TRBJ1-5
CASSLGQGGSPLHF	many	14	TRBV12-3/TRBV12-4	TRBJ1-6